One sample yielded the 10 T cell receptor beta chains listed below, sequenced in a study of long-term antiretroviral therapy in people with HIV. An immunoSEQ assay, version v3.0, was performed at survey level. Here immunoSEQ multiplex PCR was the method, and the copy in TCRdb shows in-frame clones only, minus some. The sample comprises around 8,600 clones, over 60% of which are singletons, and 20% to 25% rests with the top ten. Specimen: unsorted PBMCs, collected 0.6 years before starting antiretroviral therapy. Source of these receptors: a man between 40 and 49 years old with HIV.

The sample holds a few counts of this clone. This chain connects TRBV7-9 to TRBJ2-1; the match to TRBD1 covers 7 bases. Unmatched junction bases numbered 8, after V lost 3 bases and J lost 6 bases. In germline, CDR1 is SEHNR, CDR2 FQNEAQ (reference sequence). The CDR3 loop spans 15 amino acids. The CDR3 DNA reads TGTGCCAGCAGCTTGGGGGACAGAAGTAGCAATGAGCAGTTCTTC. This codes for CASSLGDRSSNEQFF.

The J gene is TRBJ1-5, the V gene TRBV19; unclear D gene. Germline CDR1 LNHDA, CDR2 SQIVND (reference sequence). Trimming left V 6 bases short and J 0 bases short, with 18 bases between. CDR3 length: 17 amino acids. The CDR3 DNA is TGTGCCAGTAGGGGTCGACTCACCCGGGATAGCAATCAGCCCCAGCATTTT. As protein: CASRGRLTRDSNQPQHF.

This clone was counted only a few times. The chain combines TRBV4-1 with TRBJ1-5, with 10 nucleotides matching TRBD1. J gave up 0 bases and V 4 bases, and 6 bases lay outside the gene matches. The CDR3 totals 17 residues. The germline V gene has CDR1 MGHRA and CDR2 YSYEKL. The CDR3 DNA follows: TGCGCCAGCAGCCCTGGGACAGGGGTTTCTAGCAATCAGCCCCAGCATTTT. This encodes CASSPGTGVSSNQPQHF.

This chain connects TRBV7-2 to TRBJ1-2; D call uncertain. Germline values: CDR1 SGHTA, CDR2 FQGNSA. V gave up 1 base and J gave up 2 bases, with 2 bases separating them. CDR3 length equals 12 residues. Here the CDR3 reads CASSLVNYGYTF. The CDR3 DNA reads as TGTGCCAGCAGCTTAGTGAACTATGGCTACACCTTC. The entire variable domain, with the rest obtained from reference TRBV7-2 and TRBJ1-2, is as follows: GAGVSQSPSNKVTEKGKDVELRCDPISGHTALYWYRQSLGQGLEFLIYFQGNSAPDKSGLPSDRFSAERTGGSVSTLTIQRTQQEDSAVYLCASSLVNYGYTFGSGTRLTVV.

The chain uses TRBV5-1 and TRBJ1-4; D is unclear. Trimming took off 4 bases at V and 6 bases at J, with 13 bases between the two ends. The germline gives CDR1 SGHRS, CDR2 YFSETQ. The CDR3 loop spans 14 amino acids. The CDR3 loop is CASSPGLEDEKLFF. CDR3 coding DNA: TGCGCCAGCAGCCCGGGCTTGGAGGATGAAAAACTGTTTTTT.

The J gene is TRBJ1-2, the V gene TRBV18; 9 nucleotides agree with TRBD1. This CDR3 contains 14 residues. V lost 3 bases, J lost 4 bases, and 3 bases stayed unmatched. Looked up from germline, CDR1 is KGHSH and CDR2 is LQKENI. The CDR3 DNA sequence: TGTGCCAGCTCACCGGGGGACAGGGCCTATGGCTACACCTTC. This encodes CASSPGDRAYGYTF.

The chain uses TRBV4-2 and TRBJ1-4; TRBD1 matches at 7 bases. The CDR3 runs 14 residues. CDR1 is LGHNA and CDR2 is YNFKEQ in the germline V gene. The V gene end was trimmed by 2 bases and the J gene end by 8 bases; junction bases not matched to a gene: 5. CDR3: CASSQTGVREKLFF. The CDR3 region has the DNA TGTGCCAGCAGCCAAACAGGGGTAAGGGAAAAACTGTTTTTT.

The gene calls are TRBV7-2 and TRBJ2-1; 13 nucleotides line up with TRBD2. J was trimmed by 8 bases and V by 3 bases; bases with no gene match: 4. Germline assignment: CDR1 SGHTA and CDR2 FQGNSA. This CDR3 is built from 15 residues. Here the CDR3 reads CASSLGLAGWDEQFF. The CDR3, as DNA: TGTGCCAGCAGCTTGGGACTAGCGGGGTGGGATGAGCAGTTCTTC.

The chain carries TRBV7-2 and TRBJ1-1, with unresolved D. V was cut by 2 bases and J by 5 bases, with 6 bases left in between. Germline CDR1 SGHTA, CDR2 FQGNSA. The CDR3 length is 12 residues. The CDR3 protein is CASSLSRTEAFF. The CDR3 coding sequence is TGTGCCAGCAGCTTATCCCGAACTGAAGCTTTCTTT.

The chain has TRBV6-1 and TRBJ2-2; no clear D gene. Trimming took 8 bases from V and 3 from J, leaving 13 bases between them. Germline-derived CDR1 and CDR2 are MNHNS and SASEGT. The CDR3 contains 14 residues. CDR3 coding DNA: TGTGCCAGCTTGTTCCTTTTCGACACCGGGGAGCTGTTTTTT. Its translation: CASLFLFDTGELFF.